A single TCR beta chain is shown here with its context. Its antigen is undetermined. This entry comes from a study of blood T cells in healthy people across ages. The length of the CDR3 is 17 residues. Germline V gene sequence: CDR1 LNHNV, CDR2 YYDKDF (reference sequence). J was trimmed by 1 base and V by 0 bases; bases with no gene match: 5. Study findings and constraints: Unknown CMV status may confound age-related changes in expanded clones. Measured against age, TCR beta diversity per million T cells decreased in a roughly linear manner.

A second about 6 to 12 cycle PCR used barcoded and J-beta primers. TCRdb passed the 5' RACE reads through MiXCR, listing each CDR3 protein once. The table shows 550,000 to 600,000 distinct CDR3 sequences, with around 48% occurring only once. The chain couples TRBV15 to TRBJ2-3; the match to TRBD1 covers 9 bases. This TCR was recovered from a man older than 75 in good health. Source material: blood. The CDR3 nucleotides are TGTGCCACCAGCAGAGATACGGGGACAGGGCGCACAGATACGCAGTATTTT. It translates to CATSRDTGTGRTDTQYF.